A single sample gave rise to the 28 T cell receptor beta chains below, sequenced in a study of siplizumab effects on memory and regulatory T cells. Profiling relied on immunoSEQ multiplex PCR, and the TCRdb table lists in-frame clones only, not all of them. Of roughly 100,000 clones in the sample, approximately 94% were seen once. The sequencing sample was made of CD4+ T cells sorted from blood. These receptors were taken from a human donor in good health.

The chain has TRBV4-1 and TRBJ2-4; 9 bases are shared with TRBD1. J was trimmed by 5 bases and V by 5 bases; bases with no gene match: 16. CDR3 length: 18 amino acids. Germline-derived CDR1 and CDR2 are MGHRA and YSYEKL. CDR3 nucleotides: TGCGCCAGCAGCTACCAGCCCTTTACAGGGGGCGTCCAAAACATTCAGTACTTC. Translated: CASSYQPFTGGVQNIQYF.

The CDR3 bases are TGTGCCAGCAGCCAAGGAGTAGGCCAGGTCTTCCCCTACGAGCAGTACTTC. It yields the protein CASSQGVGQVFPYEQYF. The chain carries TRBV4-2 and TRBJ2-7; D remains unclear. This CDR3 region has 17 residues. CDR1 is LGHNA and CDR2 is YNFKEQ in the germline V gene. Trimming removed 1 base at V and 2 bases at J, with 18 bases between.

This rearrangement joins TRBV5-6 to TRBJ1-2; tentative D call: TRBD1 (6 bases). CDR1 is SGHDT, CDR2 YYEEEE, per germline. Trimming cost V 3 bases and J 6 bases, with 12 bases left between them. The CDR3 contains 13 residues. The CDR3 nucleotides are TGTGCCAGCAGCTCGACAGGTCGCGATGGCTACACCTTC. It yields the protein CASSSTGRDGYTF.

This chain uses TRBV18 with TRBJ2-3, with D possibly TRBD2 on 6 matching bases. V lost 1 base to trimming and J lost 1 base, with 15 bases between them. CDR1 and CDR2 (germline): KGHSH, LQKENI. The CDR3 length is 17 residues. The chain's CDR3 is CASSPRPSGAGTDTQYF. The CDR3 region has the DNA TGTGCCAGCTCACCACGACCCTCGGGAGCCGGCACAGATACGCAGTATTTT.

The V and J genes are TRBV27 and TRBJ1-1; no firm D call. Trimming cost V 7 bases and J 4 bases, with 19 bases left between them. Germline-derived CDR1 and CDR2 are MNHEY and SMNVEV (reference sequence). The CDR3 length is 15 residues. Written as DNA, the CDR3 is TGTGCCAGCAAGGTCTGGAGTTCGGGTACCACTGAAGCTTTCTTT. This encodes CASKVWSSGTTEAFF.

The chain employs TRBV10-3 and TRBJ1-2; D gene unclear. Deletions cut 10 bases from V and 2 bases from J, with 14 bases between. Germline lookup yields CDR1 ENHRY and CDR2 SYGVKD. CDR3 length equals 13 residues. The CDR3 region has the DNA TGTGCCACCTCAGTTAATAACAACTATGGCTACACCTTC. This encodes CATSVNNNYGYTF.

This chain joins TRBV6-1 and TRBJ1-1; D unresolved. With 4 bases removed from V and 5 bases from J, the gap between germline ends came to 8 bases. This CDR3 has 12 residues. Germline V CDR1 and CDR2: MNHNS, SASEGT. The CDR3 nucleotides are TGTGCCAGCAGTGTGGGTGGGACTGAAGCTTTCTTT. Protein: CASSVGGTEAFF.

The chain couples TRBV14 to TRBJ2-3; 12 positions match TRBD2. The junction had 4 bases not matched to a gene; V was cut back by 4 bases and J by 2 bases. The length of the CDR3 is 16 residues. Germline loops: CDR1 SGHDN, CDR2 FVKESK. The CDR3 reads CASSLGLAGPTDTQYF. The CDR3 DNA follows: TGTGCCAGCAGCCTAGGACTAGCGGGACCCACAGATACGCAGTATTTT.

This clone was seen a single time. The DNA for the CDR3 is TGTGCCTGGAGTGTGGGGGGTAGTTCTGGAAACACCATATATTTT. It yields the protein CAWSVGGSSGNTIYF. The chain recombines TRBV30 with TRBJ1-3; a possible D gene is TRBD1 (5 bases). Germline loops: CDR1 GTSNPN, CDR2 SVGIG (reference sequence). With 0 bases removed from V and 1 base from J, the gap between germline ends came to 10 bases. The CDR3 runs to 15 residues.

This chain links TRBV11-3 with TRBJ2-7; TRBD1 matches 8 bases. Germline CDR1 is SGHNT and CDR2 is YENEEA. The V gene end was trimmed by 2 bases and the J gene end by 3 bases; junction bases not matched to a gene: 6. The CDR3 extends over 15 amino acids. The CDR3 is CASSLYPGQGYEQYF. The CDR3 nucleotides read TGTGCCAGCAGCTTATACCCCGGACAGGGCTACGAGCAGTACTTC. Full variable domain (outside the CDR3, taken from reference TRBV11-3 and TRBJ2-7): EAGVVQSPRYKIIEKKQPVAFWCNPISGHNTLYWYLQNLGQGPELLIRYENEEAVDDSQLPKDRFSAERLKGVDSTLKIQPAELGDSAVYLCASSLYPGQGYEQYFGPGTRLTVT.

The genes are TRBV7-3 and TRBJ2-3, with 7 bases lining up with TRBD2. This CDR3 is built from 15 residues. The germline CDR1 and CDR2 sequences are SGHTA and FQGTGA. Unmatched junction bases numbered 1, after V lost 1 base and J lost 0 bases. The DNA for the CDR3 is TGTGCCAGCAGCTTAAATAGCGGGAGCACAGATACGCAGTATTTT. Translating gives CASSLNSGSTDTQYF.

The CDR3 loop is CASSQEGTSILATQYF. The CDR3 nucleotides are TGCGCCAGCAGCCAAGAAGGGACTTCCATTCTAGCTACGCAGTATTTT. This chain joins TRBV4-1 and TRBJ2-3, with D possibly matching TRBD2 (6 bases). This CDR3 contains 16 residues. Germline-derived CDR1 and CDR2 are MGHRA and YSYEKL. Deletions cut 0 bases from V and 8 bases from J, with 18 bases between.

J is TRBJ1-3 and V is TRBV9, with 8 nucleotides matching TRBD1. This CDR3 region has 15 residues. Per germline, CDR1 SGDLS and CDR2 YYNGEE. Trimming at V came to 4 bases and at J to 4 bases, leaving 7 bases not matched to a gene. The CDR3 sequence: CASSRTGSAGNTIYF. The CDR3 nucleotides read TGTGCCAGCAGCCGGACAGGGTCGGCCGGAAACACCATATATTTT.

This rearrangement joins TRBV5-1 to TRBJ1-1; the D is unclear. Germline V gives CDR1 SGHRS, CDR2 YFSETQ. This CDR3 comprises 13 residues. V lost 2 bases and J lost 7, with 12 bases in between. This chain's CDR3 is CASSFGFLNEAFF. The CDR3 region has the DNA TGCGCCAGCAGCTTCGGGTTCTTGAATGAAGCTTTCTTT.

The rearrangement uses TRBV7-2 and TRBJ1-2; D remains ambiguous. The CDR3 contains 13 residues. The V end was cut by 1 base, the J end by 7 bases, with 10 bases between. CDR1 and CDR2 (germline): SGHTA, FQGNSA. CDR3 loop: CASSLGRERGYTF. Here the CDR3 DNA reads TGTGCCAGCAGCTTAGGGCGGGAACGTGGCTACACCTTC.

The CDR3 bases are TGTGCCTGGAGTCGGGGGCTAGCGGGAGGTGGCGATGAGCAGTTCTTC. Translating gives CAWSRGLAGGGDEQFF. This sequence joins TRBV30 and TRBJ2-1, with TRBD2 identical over 11 bases. This CDR3 is built from 16 residues. Germline trimming cut 2 bases from V and 8 bases from J; bases unmatched to any gene: 11. CDR1 is GTSNPN and CDR2 is SVGIG in the germline V gene (reference sequence).

V is TRBV5-6 and J is TRBJ2-3; the match to TRBD2 covers 12 bases. CDR1 and CDR2 from the germline V gene are SGHDT and YYEEEE. The CDR3 contains 16 residues. J lost 6 bases, V lost 4 bases, and 9 bases had no gene match. The CDR3: CASSRTSGGSDDTQYF. As DNA, the CDR3 is TGTGCCAGCAGCCGTACTAGCGGGGGGAGCGATGATACGCAGTATTTT.

This rearrangement joins TRBV5-6 to TRBJ1-4; D perhaps matches TRBD1 (6 bases). Trimming took off 5 bases at V and 11 bases at J, with 16 bases between the two ends. The CDR3 is 13 residues long. CDR1 is SGHDT and CDR2 is YYEEEE in the germline V gene. The CDR3 loop reads CASSRTVGGKLFF. The CDR3 DNA sequence: TGTGCCAGCAGTCGGACAGTTGGGGGGAAACTGTTTTTT.

The rearrangement links TRBV7-6 to TRBJ2-2; possible D gene TRBD1, 6 bases. The CDR3 runs 14 residues. Germline V lookup: CDR1 SGHVS, CDR2 FNYEAQ. V was clipped by 5 bases and J by 5 bases, with 12 bases between them. The CDR3 region has the DNA TGTGCCAGCAGCCCCCCGAGGGGGACCGGGGAGCTGTTTTTT. Its protein is CASSPPRGTGELFF.

The rearrangement uses TRBV23-1 and TRBJ2-3, with D perhaps given as TRBD1 or TRBD2 (6 bases each). TRBV23-1 is an ORF; its function is uncertain. V was trimmed by 0 bases and J by 2 bases, leaving 18 bases between them. The CDR3 runs 18 residues. The CDR3 reads CASSQSGGRGCHTDTQYF. The CDR3 nucleotides are TGCGCCAGCAGTCAATCGGGGGGCAGGGGCTGTCACACAGATACGCAGTATTTT.

The chain joins TRBV6-5 to TRBJ1-1; no definite D call. The V gene lost 7 bases and the J gene lost 0 bases, with 6 bases spanning the gap. CDR3 length: 12 amino acids. Germline assignment: CDR1 MNHEY and CDR2 SVGAGI. The DNA for the CDR3 is TGTGCCAGCATCGGGGTGAACACTGAAGCTTTCTTT. The encoded protein is CASIGVNTEAFF.

The J gene is TRBJ2-5, the V gene TRBV4-2; D tentatively fits TRBD1 or TRBD2 (7 bases each). V lost 0 bases and J 5 bases, leaving 13 bases between the germline ends. Germline V gives CDR1 LGHNA, CDR2 YNFKEQ. The CDR3 is 15 residues long. The DNA of the CDR3 is TGTGCCAGCAGCCAAGATGGGCAGGGGGGGGAGACCCAGTACTTC. This codes for CASSQDGQGGETQYF.

V usage is TRBV10-3 and J usage is TRBJ1-3; unclear D gene. The CDR3 runs to 15 residues. Trimming left V 4 bases short and J 0 bases short, with 10 bases between. The germline V gene has CDR1 ENHRY and CDR2 SYGVKD. CDR3 loop: CAISVRTVSGNTIYF. The CDR3 DNA follows: TGTGCCATCAGTGTACGGACGGTCTCTGGAAACACCATATATTTT.

V usage is TRBV7-9 and J usage is TRBJ2-2; 7 bases map to TRBD1. Germline assignment: CDR1 SEHNR and CDR2 FQNEAQ (reference sequence). The CDR3 sequence is 15 residues long. The ends lost 6 bases at V and 6 bases at J; junction bases unmatched: 10. CDR3 sequence reads: CASSRGTEGAGELFF. The CDR3 bases are TGTGCCAGCAGTCGAGGGACAGAGGGGGCCGGGGAGCTGTTTTTT.

The V and J genes are TRBV28 and TRBJ1-1, with D possibly matching TRBD1 (5 bases). V lost 3 bases and J lost 3, with 14 bases in between. Germline V gene sequence: CDR1 MDHEN, CDR2 SYDVKM. There are 15 residues in the CDR3. The CDR3 DNA is TGTGCCAGCAGTTTCTCGGGCCCAGGGTACACTGAAGCTTTCTTT. This gives the protein CASSFSGPGYTEAFF.

The V call is TRBV2, the J call TRBJ1-1; 8 bases map to TRBD1. This CDR3 contains 13 residues. The V and J ends lost 6 bases and 5 bases, in that order; junction bases with no gene match: 5. Germline lookup yields CDR1 SNHLY and CDR2 FYNNEI. The CDR3 DNA is TGTGCCAGCAGGACAGACAGGGGTACTGAAGCTTTCTTT. Translation: CASRTDRGTEAFF.

The CDR3 here is CASSIYFGKGGNSPLHF. The CDR3 nucleotides read TGTGCCAGTAGTATTTACTTCGGCAAGGGGGGTAATTCACCCCTCCACTTT. The chain couples TRBV19 to TRBJ1-6; D might be TRBD1 (6 bases). The CDR3 extends over 17 amino acids. Germline assignment: CDR1 LNHDA and CDR2 SQIVND (reference sequence). Trimming pared 3 bases from V and 6 bases from J, leaving 18 bases between.

This clone appeared once. This chain joins TRBV5-4 and TRBJ1-2, with TRBD1 matching over 8 bases. With 4 bases clipped from V and 7 bases from J, the junction kept 9 bases outside the gene matches. The length of the CDR3 is 14 residues. Germline CDR1 SGHNT, CDR2 YYREEE (reference sequence). CDR3 sequence: CASSLREGTGGYTF. The CDR3 DNA reads as TGTGCCAGCAGCCTGCGGGAGGGGACAGGTGGCTACACCTTC.